A selection of T cell receptor beta chains follows, all from one sample in a study of blood T cell repertoires in COVID-19. Method: immunoSEQ multiplex PCR; TCRdb's copy keeps in-frame clones and lacks some. The sample has approximately 77,000 clones, 65% to 90% seen once. Material for sequencing was peripheral blood. The receptor set was obtained from a man aged 45 to 65 with COVID-19, enrolled during active disease. Both conserved end residues are part of each CDR3. Fields, in order: V gene, J gene, CDR3 protein.

TRBV7-2	TRBJ2-1	CASSPRTGPNNEQFF
TRBV2	TRBJ1-1	CASSEVGERNTEAFF
TRBV19	TRBJ2-3	CASSFRTSGRQDTQYF
TRBV7-8	TRBJ2-5	CARGGEGSSLGETQYF
TRBV5-6	TRBJ2-2	CASRNGRVSGELFF
TRBV19	TRBJ1-6	CASSSGQGGSPLHF
TRBV5-5	TRBJ2-1	CASSLREGLNEQFF
TRBV2	TRBJ1-2	CASTRGYYGYTF
TRBV29-1	TRBJ1-1	CSVADRVYTEAFF
TRBV6-4	TRBJ1-5	CASSEQGGNQPQHF
TRBV11-1	TRBJ2-5	CASSFGETQYF
TRBV9	TRBJ1-2	CASSSNDRAYGYTF
TRBV11-3	TRBJ2-6	CASSPRRSVPGANVLTF
TRBV11-2	TRBJ2-2	CASSLRTSGKTGELFF
TRBV27	TRBJ1-5	CASSPRGQGGQPQHF
TRBV18	TRBJ1-3	CASSPSVSGNTIYF
TRBV7-2	TRBJ1-5	CASSRDRRQPQHF
TRBV27	TRBJ1-1	CASNSGTGGTTEAFF
TRBV28	TRBJ2-3	CASRAGGTTDTQYF
TRBV7-9	TRBJ1-1	CASSLTTNTEAFF
TRBV4-1	TRBJ2-7	CASSQFEAGASYEQYF
TRBV29-1	TRBJ1-2	CSSTEGAEYGYTF
TRBV18	TRBJ1-1	CASSPNRRTEAFF
TRBV6-6	TRBJ1-1	CASILRTGTEAFF
TRBV15	TRBJ2-1	CATSSFSGEEQFF
TRBV5-4	TRBJ2-6	CASSLGQYSGANVLTF
TRBV6-2/TRBV6-3	TRBJ2-7	CASSRTRSHEQYF
TRBV11-2	TRBJ2-7	CASSPKRLSYEQYF
TRBV28	TRBJ1-2	CASSFLAGSPKGPYGYTF
TRBV18	TRBJ1-5	CASSPRQGNQPQHF
TRBV6-6	TRBJ2-5	CASSLGTGGQETQYF
TRBV27	TRBJ2-3	CASSYGGNRFDTQYF
TRBV14	TRBJ2-1	CASSQTTGVNNEQFF
TRBV15	TRBJ1-1	CATSRVQGEGEAFF
TRBV6-2/TRBV6-3	TRBJ2-2	CASSKGQGASGELFF
TRBV7-8	TRBJ2-5	CASSPRDLQETQYF
TRBV2	TRBJ2-2	CASSRFVTGELFF
TRBV6-5	TRBJ1-3	CASRSTGLGGNTIYF
TRBV27	TRBJ2-7	CASSSTSGRAYEQYF
TRBV6-5	TRBJ2-7	CASTKGVAGGDEQYF
TRBV5-1	TRBJ1-3	CASSVEGARGNTIYF
TRBV10-3	TRBJ1-2	CAISVAGQGNNGYTF
TRBV24-1	TRBJ1-1	CATSGGISTEAFF
TRBV19	TRBJ2-6	CASSRGQGASGANVLTF
TRBV7-2	TRBJ2-3	CASSLGRQWGDTQYF
TRBV9	TRBJ1-3	CASSVTDSGNTIYF
TRBV7-9	TRBJ1-2	CASSLDPDSYGYTF
TRBV30	TRBJ2-7	CAGGREWLEQYF
TRBV7-9	TRBJ1-6	CASSQPPPVRDSPLHF
TRBV21-1	TRBJ2-3	CASSCPLLRIVGTDTQYF
TRBV6-1	TRBJ1-1	CASSEKAGGSEAFF
TRBV7-9	TRBJ2-2	CASSTRQGSGELFF
TRBV28	TRBJ1-5	CASSPTGRGNQPQHF
TRBV29-1	TRBJ2-4	CSVEMAGSAQLNIQYF
TRBV5-1	TRBJ2-3	CASSRGTSGLLDTQYF
TRBV28	TRBJ1-1	CASQLSGGTEAFF
TRBV6-5	TRBJ1-4	CASTRQGRNEKLFF
TRBV5-5	TRBJ1-1	CASSFLNTEAFF
TRBV27	TRBJ2-7	CASSFMEERDEQYF
TRBV28	TRBJ2-3	CASSSEMGTVTDTQYF